Listed below are T cell receptor beta chains from one sample, sequenced in a study of cytomegalovirus exposure and HLA in healthy donors. Only in-frame clones appear in the TCRdb table, and some are missing; sequencing was by immunoSEQ multiplex PCR. The table includes tens of thousands of clones, around 9.1% detected once. Input material: PBMCs. The receptors here all came from a man in his 60s in good health and CMV-seropositive. Each CDR3 is given with its conserved first and last residue. A D gene is named only where the DNA matches it firmly. Some rows mark clone size as missing; the rest say once, few, many or name a class of expanded clone.

v_gene	j_gene	abundance	d_gene	CDR3aa	CDR3nt
TRBV4-1	TRBJ2-7	few	TRBD2	CARGLAGDEQYF	TGCGCCAGAGGACTAGCGGGGGACGAGCAGTACTTC
TRBV4-1	TRBJ2-3	NA	TRBD2	CASSQESLGLEDTQYF	TGCGCCAGCAGCCAAGAGTCTCTCGGACTAGAAGATACGCAGTATTTT
TRBV30	TRBJ2-5	few	NA	CAWNRVEGETQYF	TGTGCCTGGAACAGGGTAGAAGGCGAGACCCAGTACTTC
TRBV12-5	TRBJ2-3	NA	TRBD2	CASGPERGTQYF	TGTGCTAGTGGCCCGGAGCGGGGTACGCAGTATTTT
TRBV7-8	TRBJ2-3	NA	TRBD2	CASSLVSGGGMDTQYF	TGTGCCAGCAGCTTAGTTAGCGGGGGGGGGATGGATACGCAGTATTTT
TRBV10-1	TRBJ2-1	NA	TRBD1	CASSESLQGAVFF	TGCGCCAGCAGTGAGTCTTTACAGGGGGCTGTTTTCTTC
TRBV1	TRBJ2-1	NA	NA	CTSSHPFRRADNEQFF	TGCACCAGCAGCCATCCCTTCAGGAGGGCCGACAATGAGCAGTTCTTC
TRBV5-1	TRBJ2-3	few	NA	CASSLAGSSTDTQYF	TGCGCCAGCAGCTTGGCAGGATCTAGCACAGATACGCAGTATTTT
TRBV2	TRBJ1-5	few	NA	CASTPGGGRNQPQHF	TGTGCCAGCACTCCCGGGGGGGGGCGCAATCAGCCCCAGCATTTT
TRBV12-5	TRBJ2-2	NA	NA	CASGSMLQGPAAIGELFF	TGTGCTAGTGGCTCAATGCTACAGGGACCGGCCGCCATCGGGGAGCTGTTTTTT
TRBV7-3	TRBJ2-6	NA	NA	CASSLEGGSGANVLTF	TGTGCCAGCAGCCTCGAAGGAGGGTCTGGGGCCAACGTCCTGACTTTC
TRBV7-9	TRBJ2-5	few	NA	CASSLAGAGETQYF	TGTGCCAGCAGCTTAGCGGGGGCGGGTGAGACCCAGTACTTC
TRBV7-9	TRBJ2-7	NA	TRBD1	CASSLGTGASYEQYF	TGTGCCAGCAGCTTAGGGACAGGGGCCTCCTACGAGCAGTACTTC
TRBV19	TRBJ2-5	few	NA	CASSKGGAPVSETQYF	TGTGCCAGTAGTAAGGGGGGGGCGCCAGTTTCAGAGACCCAGTACTTC
TRBV10-2	TRBJ1-1	NA	NA	CASSELTGRPFF	TGCGCCAGCAGCGAACTTACAGGGCGTCCTTTCTTT
TRBV4-2	TRBJ2-5	NA	TRBD1	CASSQTGGRETQYF	TGTGCCAGCAGCCAGACAGGGGGCCGAGAGACCCAGTACTTC
TRBV10-1	TRBJ2-5	NA	TRBD2	CASSGWTSGEQETQYF	TGCGCCAGCAGTGGGTGGACTAGCGGGGAACAAGAGACCCAGTACTTC
TRBV27	TRBJ2-2	few	TRBD2	CASTRLAGVGVGELFF	TGTGCCAGCACCAGACTAGCGGGAGTGGGGGTCGGGGAGCTGTTTTTT
TRBV7-2	TRBJ2-7	NA	NA	CASSLALRAYEQYF	TGTGCCAGCAGCTTAGCGCTCCGGGCCTACGAGCAGTACTTC
TRBV19	TRBJ1-5	NA	TRBD1	CASKDRQGNQPQHF	TGTGCCAGTAAGGATAGACAGGGGAATCAGCCCCAGCATTTT
TRBV28	TRBJ2-7	NA	NA	CASSLSGRVGDEQYF	TGTGCCAGCAGTTTATCAGGCAGGGTAGGCGACGAGCAGTACTTC
TRBV5-5	TRBJ2-3	few	TRBD2	CASSLGLLEGRVTDTQYF	TGTGCCAGCAGCTTGGGCCTTTTGGAAGGGAGGGTTACAGATACGCAGTATTTT
TRBV4-2	TRBJ2-1	few	TRBD2	CASSLGVAGNEQFF	TGTGCCAGCAGCCTGGGGGTAGCGGGAAATGAGCAGTTCTTC
TRBV5-1	TRBJ2-1	few	TRBD1	CASSLQGTREGSYNEQFF	TGCGCCAGCAGCTTACAGGGGACCCGAGAAGGGTCCTACAATGAGCAGTTCTTC
TRBV18	TRBJ1-1	few	TRBD1	CASKKSGTGYTEAFF	TGTGCCAGCAAGAAGTCCGGGACAGGGTACACTGAAGCTTTCTTT
TRBV6-5	TRBJ1-2	once	NA	CASRSRAGYGYSF	TGTGCCAGCAGATCCAGGGCTGGCTATGGCTACTCCTTC
TRBV6-1	TRBJ2-5	NA	NA	CATSGGGQETQYF	TGTGCCACTTCCGGCGGAGGACAAGAGACCCAGTACTTC
TRBV19	TRBJ2-4	NA	TRBD1	CASSILQGAQGIQYF	TGTGCCAGTAGTATCCTACAGGGGGCGCAGGGCATTCAGTACTTC
TRBV28	TRBJ1-2	once	NA	CASRQGDGYGYTF	TGTGCCAGCAGACAGGGAGACGGCTATGGCTACACCTTC
TRBV19	TRBJ1-5	few	TRBD1	CASSIRGQGADNQPQHF	TGTGCCAGTAGTATACGGGGACAGGGGGCGGACAATCAGCCCCAGCATTTT
TRBV7-2	TRBJ1-1	few	NA	CASSLDGGSTEAFF	TGTGCCAGCAGCTTAGACGGGGGTTCCACTGAAGCTTTCTTT
TRBV5-1	TRBJ2-5	few	NA	CASSFSGGQETQYF	TGCGCCAGCAGCTTCTCAGGGGGGCAAGAGACCCAGTACTTC
TRBV7-2	TRBJ2-3	NA	TRBD2	CASSLVSGGGTDTQYF	TGTGCCAGCAGCTTAGTTTCGGGGGGGGGCACAGATACGCAGTATTTT
TRBV19	TRBJ2-4	few	NA	CASSDGIRGRGNIQYF	TGTGCCAGTAGTGACGGGATTCGTGGCAGGGGAAACATTCAGTACTTC
TRBV6-4	TRBJ1-5	NA	NA	CASSGEPNQPQHF	TGTGCCAGCAGTGGGGAGCCCAATCAGCCCCAGCATTTT
TRBV7-6	TRBJ2-7	many	NA	CASSPGGYEQYF	TGTGCCAGCAGCCCTGGAGGTTACGAGCAGTACTTC
TRBV7-2	TRBJ1-1	few	TRBD1	CASSWGQLNTEAFF	TGTGCCAGCAGTTGGGGACAGCTGAACACTGAAGCTTTCTTT
TRBV30	TRBJ1-6	many	TRBD1	CAWGGDTTGRHSPLHF	TGTGCCTGGGGTGGGGATACGACAGGGCGGCATTCACCCCTCCACTTT
TRBV5-8	TRBJ2-7	few	NA	CASSLAAVSRDEQYF	TGTGCCAGCAGCTTGGCCGCGGTCAGCCGGGACGAGCAGTACTTC
TRBV10-3	TRBJ1-1	few	TRBD1	CAIGTANTEAFF	TGTGCCATCGGGACAGCAAACACTGAAGCTTTCTTT
TRBV5-1	TRBJ2-6	NA	TRBD1	CASSWDRANGANVLTF	TGCGCCAGCAGCTGGGACAGGGCTAACGGGGCCAACGTCCTGACTTTC